This T cell receptor beta chain was found in a study of cytomegalovirus exposure and HLA in healthy donors. Germline lookup yields CDR1 SNHLY and CDR2 FYNNEI. V was shortened by 4 bases and J by 5 bases, with 14 bases between the two germline ends. This CDR3 is built from 15 residues. Researchers ran the PCR with 60 Vbeta and 13 Jbeta primers. TCRdb's copy holds only in-frame clones and misses some; the assay was immunoSEQ multiplex PCR. The table shows approximately 280,000 clones, with approximately 90% occurring only once. The chain links TRBV2 to TRBJ1-4; D gene unclear. The receptor was isolated from a woman aged 18-29 years in good health and CMV-seronegative. Sequencing used PBMCs. DNA for the CDR3: TGTGCCAGCAGTGCTTCTTGGCAGGCCAATGAAAAACTGTTTTTT. Its translation is CASSASWQANEKLFF.